These 7 T cell receptor beta chains originate from one sample sequenced in a study of T cell responses to AZD1222 COVID-19 vaccine (dated by TCRdb to the early 2020s). The library was made by the immunoSEQ multiplex PCR assay. TCRdb limited this immuneACCESS table to in-frame rearrangements with V and J called. A share of clones is missing; checked studies link under half to unresolved V genes, and the rest is unexplained. In this sample the table shows 110,000 to 150,000 clones, around 88% of which occur a single time. The biggest ten clones account for about 3.5% of the sample. The time point tag for this specimen amounts to: baseline before first vaccination. This material consisted of peripheral blood, taken on day 0 of AZD1222 vaccination. These receptors were obtained from an adult in good health.

This sequence joins TRBV2 and TRBJ1-4; tentative D call: TRBD1 (5 bases). Germline CDR1 reads SNHLY; CDR2 reads FYNNEI. The CDR3 length is 15 residues. The V and J ends lost 7 bases and 10 bases respectively, with 22 bases between them. Here the CDR3 reads CASKWGDGISGKLFF. The CDR3 DNA is TGTGCCAGCAAATGGGGGGATGGAATTAGTGGAAAACTGTTTTTT.

The rearrangement joins TRBV6-4 to TRBJ1-2; D uncertain. CDR1 and CDR2 from the germline V gene are MRHNA and SNTAGT. Deletions cut 0 bases from V and 8 bases from J, with 16 bases between. The CDR3 runs to 15 residues. CDR3 loop: CASSDSAARGVGYTF. The CDR3, as DNA: TGTGCCAGCAGTGACTCAGCCGCCCGTGGGGTAGGCTACACCTTC.

The chain is built from TRBV5-1 and TRBJ2-5; 12 positions match TRBD2. The CDR3 length is 15 residues. V was clipped by 4 bases and J by 2 bases; unmatched bases: 3. Looked up from germline, CDR1 is SGHRS and CDR2 is YFSETQ. The CDR3 region has the DNA TGCGCCAGCAGCAGAGGGACTAGCGGGCAAGAGACCCAGTACTTC. Protein: CASSRGTSGQETQYF.

J is TRBJ1-5 and V is TRBV3-1 (or the pseudogene TRBV3-2), with D uncertain. Looked up from germline, CDR1 is LGHDT and CDR2 is YNNKEL (reference sequence). The CDR3 extends over 14 amino acids. V gave up 1 base and J gave up 4 bases, with 8 bases separating them. The CDR3 region has the DNA TGTGCCAGCAGCCAAGTTGTAGGTAATCAGCCCCAGCATTTT. Translating it yields CASSQVVGNQPQHF.

The J gene is TRBJ1-3, the V gene TRBV9; no clear D gene. V gave up 5 bases and J gave up 1 base, with 7 bases separating them. Germline CDR1 reads SGDLS; CDR2 reads YYNGEE. The CDR3 is 13 residues long. CDR3 residues: CASSIGSGNTIYF. The CDR3 DNA is TGTGCCAGCAGTATTGGATCTGGAAACACCATATATTTT. The variable domain in full, with the rest retrieved from reference TRBV9 and TRBJ1-3, is DSGVTQTPKHLITATGQRVTLRCSPRSGDLSVYWYQQSLDQGLQFLIQYYNGEERAKGNILERFSAQQFPDLHSELNLSSLELGDSALYFCASSIGSGNTIYFGEGSWLTVV.

The chain employs TRBV4-3 and TRBJ2-7, with a tentative D call TRBD1 (5 bases). V shed 4 bases and J shed 0 bases, with 16 bases lying between them. The CDR3 is 16 amino acids. Germline values: CDR1 LGHNA, CDR2 YSLEER. The CDR3 region has the DNA TGCGCCAGCAGCCCCCTCTATGACAGCCACTCCTACGAGCAGTACTTC. Translating it yields CASSPLYDSHSYEQYF.

The chain carries TRBV28 and TRBJ2-1; the D is unclear. The length of the CDR3 is 10 residues. Germline V gene data show CDR1 as MDHEN and CDR2 as SYDVKM. V was clipped by 6 bases and J by 15 bases, with 12 bases between them. The CDR3 here is CASSRKGLFF. The CDR3 DNA follows: TGTGCCAGCAGCCGGAAGGGCCTGTTCTTC.